The 21 T cell receptor beta chains in this list originate from one sample, sequenced in a study of T cell responses to AZD1222 COVID-19 vaccine. Only in-frame clones appear in the TCRdb table, and some are missing; sequencing was by immunoSEQ multiplex PCR. Among more than 150,000 clones listed, approximately 94% were seen once. The specimen comprised peripheral blood, sampled 28 days after the second AZD1222 dose. All receptors come from an adult who received the AZD1222 COVID-19 vaccine.

The chain uses TRBV7-2 and TRBJ1-5; no firm D call. This CDR3 region has 14 residues. Germline V gene lookup returns CDR1 SGHTA and CDR2 FQGNSA. Trimming left V 4 bases short and J 2 bases short, with 9 bases between. This chain's CDR3 is CASSSPGGNQPQHF. The CDR3 coding sequence is TGTGCCAGCAGCTCTCCTGGCGGCAATCAGCCCCAGCATTTT.

The chain couples TRBV11-3 to TRBJ1-5; D call uncertain. Germline CDR1 and CDR2: SGHNT and YENEEA. CDR3 size: 15 residues. V was trimmed by 0 bases and J by 2 bases, leaving 8 bases between them. The CDR3 DNA follows: TGTGCCAGCAGCTTAGAGGGGTCCGGCAATCAGCCCCAGCATTTT. It translates to CASSLEGSGNQPQHF.

The rearrangement links TRBV12-3 or TRBV12-4 to TRBJ1-4; unclear D gene. Trimming removed 11 bases from V and 2 bases from J, with 6 bases in between. The CDR3 totals 11 residues. The CDR3 DNA is TGTGCCTGCCGTACTAATGAAAAACTGTTTTTT. Its protein is CACRTNEKLFF.

The chain has TRBV7-9 and TRBJ1-4; D might be TRBD1 (5 bases). Germline lookup yields CDR1 SEHNR and CDR2 FQNEAQ (reference sequence). This CDR3 comprises 14 residues. Trimming took 0 bases from V and 8 from J, leaving 10 bases between them. CDR3 DNA: TGTGCCAGCAGCTTAGCAGGGGCGAGGGAAAAACTGTTTTTT. This gives the protein CASSLAGAREKLFF. The full variable domain, its missing parts supplied by reference TRBV7-9 and TRBJ1-4, is DTGVSQNPRHKITKRGQNVTFRCDPISEHNRLYWYRQTLGQGPEFLTYFQNEAQLEKSRLLSDRFSAERPKGSFSTLEIQRTEQGDSAMYLCASSLAGAREKLFFGSGTQLSVL.

The chain links TRBV30 to TRBJ1-4; D call uncertain. CDR3 length: 15 amino acids. The germline V gene has CDR1 GTSNPN and CDR2 SVGIG (reference sequence). Trimming pared 4 bases from V and 3 bases from J, leaving 15 bases between. CDR3 loop: CAWMREVESNEKLFF. The CDR3 nucleotides read TGTGCCTGGATGAGGGAGGTGGAATCTAATGAAAAACTGTTTTTT.

The chain couples TRBV5-6 to TRBJ1-2; TRBD1 matches 9 bases. Losses at the gene ends were 2 bases for V and 8 bases for J; bases not matched to a gene: 13. CDR1 SGHDT and CDR2 YYEEEE come from the germline V gene. This CDR3 has 16 residues. CDR3 nucleotides: TGTGCCAGCAGCTTTGGGTGGGGACAGGGCCAGTCGGGCTACACCTTC. Its protein is CASSFGWGQGQSGYTF. Together with reference TRBV5-6 and TRBJ1-2, the CDR3 gives the full variable domain: DAGVTQSPTHLIKTRGQQVTLRCSPKSGHDTVSWYQQALGQGPQFIFQYYEEEERQRGNFPDRFSGHQFPNYSSELNVNALLLGDSALYLCASSFGWGQGQSGYTFGSGTRLTVV.

Concerning this clone: One end of the junction does not line up with germline, which may come from a read error. The CDR3: CASSLGVARREETQYF. DNA of the CDR3: TGTGCTAGCAGCTTAGGGGTAGCTCGGAGGGAGGAGACCCAGTACTTC. The rearrangement joins TRBV7-7 to TRBJ2-5, with TRBD2 as a possible D gene (6 bases). CDR1 and CDR2 (germline): SSHAT, FNYEAQ (reference sequence). This CDR3 comprises 16 residues.

This sequence joins TRBV5-6 and TRBJ1-1; 7 positions agree with TRBD1. V lost 3 bases to trimming and J lost 1 base; unmatched junction nucleotides: 6. The CDR3 has 15 residues. CDR1 is SGHDT, CDR2 YYEEEE, per germline. The CDR3 protein is CASSYINRGNTEAFF. The CDR3 coding sequence is TGTGCCAGCAGCTACATAAACAGGGGGAACACTGAAGCTTTCTTT.

This clone was observed once. The chain combines TRBV27 with TRBJ1-5; the match to TRBD1 covers 9 bases. The germline CDR1 and CDR2 sequences are MNHEY and SMNVEV (reference sequence). CDR3 length: 13 amino acids. Trimming took 8 bases from V and 5 from J; bases not matched to a gene: 4. DNA of the CDR3: TGTGCCAGCGGGCGACAGGGGGATCAGCCCCAGCATTTT. Amino acid sequence: CASGRQGDQPQHF.

A single count supports this clone. This chain joins TRBV19 and TRBJ2-2; possible D gene TRBD1, 5 bases. V was clipped by 4 bases and J by 6 bases, with 9 bases between them. Germline V lookup: CDR1 LNHDA, CDR2 SQIVND (reference sequence). The CDR3 spans 13 residues. In DNA, the CDR3 is TGTGCCAGTAGTACCAGGGTCGCCGGGGAGCTGTTTTTT. Translation: CASSTRVAGELFF.

The chain couples TRBV2 to TRBJ2-2; D unresolved. CDR3 size: 15 residues. Deletions cut 0 bases from V and 6 bases from J, with 11 bases between. Per germline, CDR1 SNHLY and CDR2 FYNNEI. CDR3 in DNA: TGTGCCAGCAGTGAAGCGCTTCCAGGTCCCGGGGAGCTGTTTTTT. Residues: CASSEALPGPGELFF. Filled out from reference TRBV2 and TRBJ2-2, the complete variable domain reads EPEVTQTPSHQVTQMGQEVILRCVPISNHLYFYWYRQILGQKVEFLVSFYNNEISEKSEIFDDQFSVERPDGSNFTLKIRSTKLEDSAMYFCASSEALPGPGELFFGEGSRLTVL.

The chain carries TRBV4-3 and TRBJ1-6, with 9 bases identical to TRBD1. This CDR3 spans 16 amino acids. J was trimmed by 0 bases and V by 4 bases; bases with no gene match: 1. The germline CDR1 and CDR2 sequences are LGHNA and YSLEER. The CDR3 DNA sequence: TGCGCCAGCAGCCGGGACAGGGCCTCCTATAATTCACCCCTCCACTTT. Translating it yields CASSRDRASYNSPLHF.

V gene TRBV19 combines with J gene TRBJ1-4, with no clear D. The CDR3 loop spans 18 amino acids. Germline V lookup: CDR1 LNHDA, CDR2 SQIVND (reference sequence). Trimming shortened V by 6 bases and J by 4 bases, and 24 bases separated the two germline ends. CDR3 DNA: TGTGCCAGTAGAAGAAGATCGGCTCAGCCCGGCGGTAATGAAAAACTGTTTTTT. Its protein product is CASRRRSAQPGGNEKLFF.

This clone was seen more than once but under ten times. The V and J genes are TRBV6-1 and TRBJ2-3; 9 nucleotides agree with TRBD2. V lost 3 bases and J lost 2; bases outside the gene matches: 3. Germline V gene data show CDR1 as MNHNS and CDR2 as SASEGT. This CDR3 contains 15 residues. CDR3 DNA: TGTGCCAGCAGTGATGGCGGGGGGGCCACAGATACGCAGTATTTT. Encoded protein: CASSDGGGATDTQYF.

CDR3 sequence: CASSPPVVGNTEAFF. CDR3 bases: TGTGCCAGCTCACCACCGGTAGTAGGGAACACTGAAGCTTTCTTT. V and J are TRBV18 and TRBJ1-1; D uncertain. This CDR3 region has 15 residues. Germline CDR1 reads KGHSH; CDR2 reads LQKENI. V was trimmed by 0 bases and J by 1 base, leaving 9 bases between them.

The V gene is TRBV27, the J gene TRBJ2-7, with 8 bases matching TRBD2. After removal of 6 bases from V and 1 base from J, the junction contained 5 bases not matched to a gene. This CDR3 has 14 residues. Germline-derived CDR1 and CDR2 are MNHEY and SMNVEV (reference sequence). The CDR3 DNA reads TGTGCCAGCAGCCACGGGGGGGATTCCTACGAGCAGTACTTC. Translation: CASSHGGDSYEQYF.

This clone was observed a single time. The V and J genes are TRBV12-2 and TRBJ1-3. TRBV12-2 is described as a pseudogene. This CDR3 is 20 amino acids long. The CDR3 sequence: CASRFGTPWVEGSSGNTIYF. In nucleotides, the CDR3 is TGTGCAAGTCGCTTTGGGACTCCGTGGGTCGAGGGGAGCTCTGGAAACACCATATATTTT.

The table lists this clone with a few counts. The rearrangement links TRBV6-1 to TRBJ2-7; D gene unclear. This CDR3 has 11 amino acids. V lost 2 bases, J lost 7 bases, and 6 bases lay in between. Germline CDR1 and CDR2: MNHNS and SASEGT. The CDR3 sequence: CASSEIGEQYF. CDR3 bases: TGTGCCAGCAGTGAAATTGGGGAGCAGTACTTC.

This chain joins TRBV4-3 and TRBJ2-3, with unresolved D. This CDR3 has 15 residues. V lost 0 bases, J lost 0 bases, and 7 bases lay in between. Germline CDR1 is LGHNA and CDR2 is YSLEER. The CDR3 sequence is CASSQETLSTDTQYF. The CDR3 bases are TGCGCCAGCAGCCAAGAGACGCTAAGCACAGATACGCAGTATTTT.

Only one count was recorded for this clone. This chain connects TRBV2 to TRBJ2-6; the match to TRBD2 covers 8 bases. From germline, CDR1 is SNHLY and CDR2 FYNNEI. V shed 4 bases, J shed 7 bases, and the junction held 3 bases outside the gene matches. The CDR3 runs 14 residues. In DNA form, the CDR3 reads TGTGCCAGCAGTGTACGGGGGGGAGCCAACGTCCTGACTTTC. Translation gives CASSVRGGANVLTF.

The CDR3 region is CASSLLRNEKLFF. In DNA, the CDR3 is TGTGCCAGCAGCTTGCTGAGGAATGAAAAACTGTTTTTT. The rearrangement uses TRBV12-3 or TRBV12-4 and TRBJ1-4; the D is unclear. CDR3 length: 13 residues. Trimming left V 6 bases short and J 5 bases short, with 10 bases between.